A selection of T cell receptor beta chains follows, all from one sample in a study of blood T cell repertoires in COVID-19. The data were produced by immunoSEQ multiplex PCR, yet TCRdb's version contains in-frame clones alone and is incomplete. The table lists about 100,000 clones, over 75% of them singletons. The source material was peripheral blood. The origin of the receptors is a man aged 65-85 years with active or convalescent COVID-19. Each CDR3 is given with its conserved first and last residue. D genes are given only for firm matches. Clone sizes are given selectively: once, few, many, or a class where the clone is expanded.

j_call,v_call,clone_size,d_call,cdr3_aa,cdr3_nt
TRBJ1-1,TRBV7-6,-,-,CASSLVDSNTEAFF,TGTGCCAGCAGCTTAGTGGACAGTAACACTGAAGCTTTCTTT
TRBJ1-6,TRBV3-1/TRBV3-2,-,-,CASSQDPGVDNSPLHF,TGTGCCAGCAGCCAAGATCCCGGGGTGGATAATTCACCCCTCCACTTT
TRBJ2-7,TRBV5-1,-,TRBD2,CASSRTLQTSGGNEQYF,TGCGCCAGCAGCCGTACACTTCAGACTAGCGGGGGGAACGAGCAGTACTTC
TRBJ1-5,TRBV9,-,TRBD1,CASSVGQGGNQPQHF,TGTGCCAGCAGCGTAGGACAGGGCGGCAATCAGCCCCAGCATTTT
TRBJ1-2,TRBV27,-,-,CASSGTGNYGYTF,TGTGCCAGCAGTGGAACGGGTAACTATGGCTACACCTTC
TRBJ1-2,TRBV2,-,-,CASGDPSANYGYTF,TGTGCCAGCGGTGACCCCTCAGCTAACTATGGCTACACCTTC
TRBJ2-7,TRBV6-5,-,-,CASSYSREYDEQYF,TGTGCCAGCAGTTACTCTCGGGAGTATGACGAGCAGTACTTC
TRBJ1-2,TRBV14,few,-,CASSQRLQVPGGGYTF,TGTGCCAGCAGCCAGCGACTACAGGTTCCCGGGGGTGGCTACACCTTC
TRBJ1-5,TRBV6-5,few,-,CASRPTGNSNQPQHF,TGTGCCAGCAGGCCCACAGGGAATAGCAATCAGCCCCAGCATTTT
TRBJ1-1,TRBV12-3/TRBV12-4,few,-,CASSLPGITEAFF,TGTGCCAGCAGTTTGCCAGGGATCACTGAAGCTTTCTTT
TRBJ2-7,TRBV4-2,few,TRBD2,CASSQEWVAGGRPYEQYF,TGTGCCAGCAGCCAAGAGTGGGTAGCGGGAGGTAGACCCTACGAGCAGTACTTC
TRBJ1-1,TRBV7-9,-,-,CASSLEGENTEAFF,TGTGCCAGCAGCTTAGAGGGGGAAAACACTGAAGCTTTCTTT
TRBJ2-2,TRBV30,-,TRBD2,CAWRFYGGGFTGELFF,TGTGCCTGGAGGTTTTACGGCGGGGGGTTTACCGGGGAGCTGTTTTTT
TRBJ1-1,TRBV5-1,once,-,CASSSNPPDTEAFF,TGCGCCAGCAGTTCTAATCCCCCGGACACTGAAGCTTTCTTT
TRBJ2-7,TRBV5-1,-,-,CASNIGVEQYF,TGCGCCAGCAATATAGGGGTCGAGCAGTACTTC
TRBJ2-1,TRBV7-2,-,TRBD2,CASSPGLAGNNEQFF,TGTGCCAGCAGCCCGGGACTAGCGGGAAACAATGAGCAGTTCTTC
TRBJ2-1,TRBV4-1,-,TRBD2,CASSRERGGSYNEQFF,TGCGCCAGCAGCCGAGAGCGGGGGGGATCCTACAATGAGCAGTTCTTC
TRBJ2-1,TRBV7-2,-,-,CASSSSRERGYNEQFF,TGTGCCAGCAGCTCTAGTAGGGAGCGCGGCTACAATGAGCAGTTCTTC
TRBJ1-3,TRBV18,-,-,CASSPREAGNTIYF,TGTGCCAGCTCACCACGGGAGGCCGGAAACACCATATATTTT
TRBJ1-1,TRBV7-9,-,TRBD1,CASSFQGAGTEAFF,TGTGCCAGCAGCTTTCAGGGGGCTGGGACTGAAGCTTTCTTT
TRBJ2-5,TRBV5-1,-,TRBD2,CASNLAGGYQETQYF,TGCGCCAGCAACCTAGCGGGGGGGTACCAAGAGACCCAGTACTTC